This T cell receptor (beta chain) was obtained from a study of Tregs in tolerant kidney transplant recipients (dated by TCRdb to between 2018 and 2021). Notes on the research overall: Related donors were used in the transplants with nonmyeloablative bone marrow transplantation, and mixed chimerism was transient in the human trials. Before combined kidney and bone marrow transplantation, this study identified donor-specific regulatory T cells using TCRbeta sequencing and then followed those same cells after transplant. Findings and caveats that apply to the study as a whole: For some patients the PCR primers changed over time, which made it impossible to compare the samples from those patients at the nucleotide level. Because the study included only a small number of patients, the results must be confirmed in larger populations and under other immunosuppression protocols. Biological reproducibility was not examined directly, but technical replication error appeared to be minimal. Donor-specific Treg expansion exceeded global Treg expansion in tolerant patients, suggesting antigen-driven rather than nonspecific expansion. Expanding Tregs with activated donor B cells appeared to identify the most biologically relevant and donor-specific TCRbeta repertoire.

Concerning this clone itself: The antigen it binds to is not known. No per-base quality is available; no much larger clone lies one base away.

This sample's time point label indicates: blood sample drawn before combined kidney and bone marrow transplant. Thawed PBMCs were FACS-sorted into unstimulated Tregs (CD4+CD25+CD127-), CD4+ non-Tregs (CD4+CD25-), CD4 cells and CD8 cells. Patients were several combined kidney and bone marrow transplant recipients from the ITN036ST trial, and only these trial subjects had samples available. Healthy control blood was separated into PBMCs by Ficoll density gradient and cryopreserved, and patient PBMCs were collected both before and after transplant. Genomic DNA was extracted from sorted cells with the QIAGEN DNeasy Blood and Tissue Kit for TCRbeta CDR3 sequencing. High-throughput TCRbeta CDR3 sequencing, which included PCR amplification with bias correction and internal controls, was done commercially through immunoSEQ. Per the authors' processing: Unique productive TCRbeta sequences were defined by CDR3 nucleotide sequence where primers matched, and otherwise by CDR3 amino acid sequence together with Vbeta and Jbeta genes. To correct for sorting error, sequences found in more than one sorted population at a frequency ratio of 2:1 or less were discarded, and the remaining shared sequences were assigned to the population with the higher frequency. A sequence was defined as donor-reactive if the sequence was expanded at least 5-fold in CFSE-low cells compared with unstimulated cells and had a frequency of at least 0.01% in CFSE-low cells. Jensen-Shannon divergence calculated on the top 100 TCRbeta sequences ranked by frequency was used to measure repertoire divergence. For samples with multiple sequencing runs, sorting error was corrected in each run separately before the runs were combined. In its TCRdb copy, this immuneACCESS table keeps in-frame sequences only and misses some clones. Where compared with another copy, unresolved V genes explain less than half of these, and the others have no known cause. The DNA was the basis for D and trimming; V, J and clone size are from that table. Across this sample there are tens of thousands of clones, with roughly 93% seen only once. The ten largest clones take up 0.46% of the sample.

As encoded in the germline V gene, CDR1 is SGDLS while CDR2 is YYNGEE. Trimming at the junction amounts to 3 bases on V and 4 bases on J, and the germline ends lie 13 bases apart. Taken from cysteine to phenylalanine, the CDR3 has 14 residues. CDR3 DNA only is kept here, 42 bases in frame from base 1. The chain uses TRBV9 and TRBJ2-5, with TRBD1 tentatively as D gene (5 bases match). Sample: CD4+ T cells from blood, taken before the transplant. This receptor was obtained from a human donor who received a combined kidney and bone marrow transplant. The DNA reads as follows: TGTGCCAGCAGCGGACCAGGGCGCGGAGAGACCCAGTACTTC. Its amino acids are CASSGPGRGETQYF. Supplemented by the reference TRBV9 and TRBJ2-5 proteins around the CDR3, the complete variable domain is DSGVTQTPKHLITATGQRVTLRCSPRSGDLSVYWYQQSLDQGLQFLIQYYNGEERAKGNILERFSAQQFPDLHSELNLSSLELGDSALYFCASSGPGRGETQYFGPGTRLLVL.